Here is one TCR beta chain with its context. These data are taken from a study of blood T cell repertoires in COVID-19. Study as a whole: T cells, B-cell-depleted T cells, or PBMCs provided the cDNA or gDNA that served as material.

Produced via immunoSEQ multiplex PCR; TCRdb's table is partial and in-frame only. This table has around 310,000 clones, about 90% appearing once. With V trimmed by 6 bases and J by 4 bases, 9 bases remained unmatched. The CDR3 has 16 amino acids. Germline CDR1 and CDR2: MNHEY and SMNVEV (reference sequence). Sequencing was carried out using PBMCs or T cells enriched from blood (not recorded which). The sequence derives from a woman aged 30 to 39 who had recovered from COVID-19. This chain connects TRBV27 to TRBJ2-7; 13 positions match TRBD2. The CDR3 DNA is TGTGCCAGCAGAACAGGACTAGCGGGAGTCTCGTACGAGCAGTACTTC. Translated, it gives CASRTGLAGVSYEQYF.